This T cell receptor (beta chain) derives from a study of shared clonotypes between healthy human individuals. Study observations and caveats: In general, naive subsets displayed greater estimated richness than memory subsets did.

Each PCR replicate from the sorted subsets contained 200 to 250 ng DNA, which is about 30,000 T cell genomes. TCRdb's copy holds only in-frame clones and misses some; the assay was immunoSEQ multiplex PCR. Here the sample spans approximately 240,000 clones, 60% to 70% being singletons. This clone was seen only a few times. Its target is not known. The germline V gene has CDR1 DFQATT and CDR2 SNEGSKA (reference sequence). V dropped 4 bases and J dropped 5; count of bases not matched to a gene: 2. The CDR3 loop spans 11 amino acids. The sequencing input was memory CD4+ T cells sorted from blood. Subset reported: CD45RA-negative fraction. This clonotype was obtained from a man aged 25-45 years in good health. V and J are TRBV20-1 and TRBJ2-7; 7 bases match TRBD1. The CDR3 nucleotides read TGCAGTGCTAACAGGGGCCACGAGCAGTACTTC. Translated: CSANRGHEQYF.